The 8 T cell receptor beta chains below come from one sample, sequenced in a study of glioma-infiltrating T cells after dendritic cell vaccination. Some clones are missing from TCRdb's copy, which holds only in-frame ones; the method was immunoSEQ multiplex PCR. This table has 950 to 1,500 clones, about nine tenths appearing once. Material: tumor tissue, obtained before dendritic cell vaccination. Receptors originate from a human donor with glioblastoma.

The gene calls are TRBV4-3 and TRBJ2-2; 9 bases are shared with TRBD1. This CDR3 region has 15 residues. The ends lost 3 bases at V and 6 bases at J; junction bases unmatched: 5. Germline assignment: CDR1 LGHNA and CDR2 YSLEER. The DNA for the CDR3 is TGCGCCAGCAGCCACCGGACAGGGGAGCCCGGGGAGCTGTTTTTT. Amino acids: CASSHRTGEPGELFF.

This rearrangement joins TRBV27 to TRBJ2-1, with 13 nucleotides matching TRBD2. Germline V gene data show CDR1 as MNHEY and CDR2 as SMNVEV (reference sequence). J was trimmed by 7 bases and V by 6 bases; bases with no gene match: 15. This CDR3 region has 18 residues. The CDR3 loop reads CASRSRLAGGQTGNEQFF. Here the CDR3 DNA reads TGTGCCAGCAGGTCAAGACTAGCGGGAGGCCAAACGGGGAATGAGCAGTTCTTC.

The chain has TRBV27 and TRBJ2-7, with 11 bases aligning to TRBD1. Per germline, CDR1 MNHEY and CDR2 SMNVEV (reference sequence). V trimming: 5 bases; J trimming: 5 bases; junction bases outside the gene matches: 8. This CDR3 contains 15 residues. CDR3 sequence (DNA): TGTGCCAGCAGTCCTCGGGACAGGGGGACCCACGAGCAGTACTTC. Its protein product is CASSPRDRGTHEQYF.

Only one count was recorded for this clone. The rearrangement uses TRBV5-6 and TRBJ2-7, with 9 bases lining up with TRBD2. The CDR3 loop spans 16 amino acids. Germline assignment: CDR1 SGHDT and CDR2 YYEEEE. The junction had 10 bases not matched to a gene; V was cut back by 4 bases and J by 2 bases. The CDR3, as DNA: TGTGCCAGCAGCCCCCAGCCTACTAGCGGGCCCTACGAGCAGTACTTC. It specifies CASSPQPTSGPYEQYF.

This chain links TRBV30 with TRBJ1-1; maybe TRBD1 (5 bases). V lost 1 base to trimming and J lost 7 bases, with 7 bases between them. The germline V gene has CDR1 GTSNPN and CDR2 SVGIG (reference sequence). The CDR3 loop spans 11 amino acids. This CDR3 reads CAWSGQGEAFF. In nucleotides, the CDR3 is TGTGCCTGGAGTGGGCAGGGTGAAGCTTTCTTT. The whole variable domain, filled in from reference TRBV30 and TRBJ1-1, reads SQTIHQWPATLVQPVGSPLSLECTVEGTSNPNLYWYRQAAGRGLQLLFYSVGIGQISSEVPQNLSASRPQDRQFILSSKKLLLSDSGFYLCAWSGQGEAFFGQGTRLTVV.

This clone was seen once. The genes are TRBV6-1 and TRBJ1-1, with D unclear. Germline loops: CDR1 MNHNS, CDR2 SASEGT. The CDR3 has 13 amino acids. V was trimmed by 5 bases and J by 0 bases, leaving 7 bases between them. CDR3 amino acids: CASSNSLNTEAFF. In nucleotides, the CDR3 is TGTGCCAGCAGTAACAGCTTGAACACTGAAGCTTTCTTT.

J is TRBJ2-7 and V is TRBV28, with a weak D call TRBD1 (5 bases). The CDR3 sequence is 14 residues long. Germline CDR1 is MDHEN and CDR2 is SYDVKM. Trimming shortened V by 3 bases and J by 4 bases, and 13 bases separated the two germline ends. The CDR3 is CASSFGSGIYEQYF. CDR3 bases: TGTGCCAGCAGTTTCGGTTCAGGGATATACGAGCAGTACTTC. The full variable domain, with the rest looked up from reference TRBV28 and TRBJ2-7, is DVKVTQSSRYLVKRTGEKVFLECVQDMDHENMFWYRQDPGLGLRLIYFSYDVKMKEKGDIPEGYSVSREKKERFSLILESASTNQTSMYLCASSFGSGIYEQYFGPGTRLTVT.

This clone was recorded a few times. CDR3 protein: CAWSVTGNIQYF. The CDR3 DNA reads as TGTGCCTGGAGTGTCACAGGGAACATTCAGTACTTC. V is TRBV30 and J is TRBJ2-4; D perhaps matches TRBD1 (6 bases). Trimming left V 0 bases short and J 7 bases short, with 7 bases between. This CDR3 spans 12 amino acids. Germline V gives CDR1 GTSNPN, CDR2 SVGIG (reference sequence).